This T cell receptor beta chain was found in a study of a mutant IDH1 vaccine in newly diagnosed glioma. For the study at large: Vaccination followed radiotherapy alone by 4-6 weeks, or accompanied temozolomide cycles. Those enrolled had earlier been treated with radiotherapy, temozolomide, or both, mostly both. Whole-study results and caveats: The study observed vaccine-induced immune responses in roughly 93% of patients.

Measured with immunoSEQ multiplex PCR; TCRdb has only the in-frame clones, and not every one. The top ten hold approximately 2% of the sample, which has about 51,000 clones, 78% seen once. Time point of the sample: week 5, during vaccination. Vaccination comprised doses that each held 300 ug of mutant IDH1 20-mer peptide, plus topical imiquimod. CDR3 length: 16 amino acids. Germline CDR1 and CDR2: SGHNT and YYREEE (reference sequence). The J segment lost 0 bases and the V segment lost 1 base, leaving 5 bases of the junction unmatched. Concerning this clone itself: The antigen remains undetermined.

The receptor was isolated from a woman between 40 and 50 years old with glioma. The chain has TRBV5-4 and TRBJ2-3, with 7 bases aligning to TRBD2. The specimen was PBMCs, collected from a glioma patient whose treatment included an IDH1 peptide vaccine. The DNA of the CDR3 is TGTGCCAGCAGCTTGCGCGGGGGAACGAGCACAGATACGCAGTATTTT. Translation gives CASSLRGGTSTDTQYF.